What follows is one TCR beta chain and its context. Its antigen is undetermined. Assay used: immunoSEQ multiplex PCR; TCRdb lists only in-frame clones, some missing. The table lists about 330,000 clones, approximately 86% of them singletons, with 1% to 1.5% in the top ten. Germline V gene lookup returns CDR1 LGHNA and CDR2 YSLEER. The CDR3 is 16 residues long. V lost 5 bases and J lost 8; bases outside the gene matches: 10. The sample belongs to a study of cytomegalovirus exposure and HLA in healthy donors. Study outcomes and limitations: Rare TCR sequences predominated, though certain public TCRs were found in many donors.

The donors were part of the validation cohort, which consisted of under 150 subjects and was separate from the first cohort of about 670 subjects. Sequenced: PBMCs. The chain joins TRBV4-3 to TRBJ2-1; 12 bases are shared with TRBD2. The clonotype was recovered from a woman under 40 in good health and CMV-seropositive. CDR3 nucleotide sequence: TGCGCCAGCAGCAAAAGGACTAGCGGGGATAGGGATGAGCAGTTCTTC. It yields the protein CASSKRTSGDRDEQFF.